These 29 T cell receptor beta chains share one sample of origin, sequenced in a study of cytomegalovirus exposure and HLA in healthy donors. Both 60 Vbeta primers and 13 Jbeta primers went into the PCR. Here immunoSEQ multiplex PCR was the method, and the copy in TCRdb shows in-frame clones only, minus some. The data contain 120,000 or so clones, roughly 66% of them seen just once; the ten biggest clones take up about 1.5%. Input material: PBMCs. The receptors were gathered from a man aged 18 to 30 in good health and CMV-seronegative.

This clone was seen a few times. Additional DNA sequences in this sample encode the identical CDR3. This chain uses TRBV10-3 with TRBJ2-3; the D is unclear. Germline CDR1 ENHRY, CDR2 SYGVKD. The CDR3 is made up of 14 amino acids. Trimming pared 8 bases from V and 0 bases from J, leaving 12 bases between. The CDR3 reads CAIRGAFSTDTQYF. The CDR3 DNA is TGTGCCATCCGAGGAGCGTTTAGCACAGATACGCAGTATTTT.

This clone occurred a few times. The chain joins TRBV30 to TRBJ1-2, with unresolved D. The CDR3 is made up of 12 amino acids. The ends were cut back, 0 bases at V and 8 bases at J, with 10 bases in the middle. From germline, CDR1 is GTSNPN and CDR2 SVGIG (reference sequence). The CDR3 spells CAWSVGSAGYTF. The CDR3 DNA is TGTGCCTGGAGTGTAGGCAGCGCCGGCTACACCTTC.

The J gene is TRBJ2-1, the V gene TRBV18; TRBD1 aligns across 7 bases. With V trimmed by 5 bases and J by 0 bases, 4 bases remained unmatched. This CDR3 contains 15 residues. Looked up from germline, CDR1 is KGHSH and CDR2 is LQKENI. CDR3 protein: CASSFRDSSYNEQFF. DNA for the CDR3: TGTGCCAGCTCATTCCGGGACAGCTCCTACAATGAGCAGTTCTTC.

The CDR3 loop reads CAISESRMQQGGYTF. The DNA for the CDR3 is TGTGCCATCAGTGAGTCTCGGATGCAACAGGGTGGCTACACCTTC. This chain links TRBV10-3 with TRBJ1-2, with D perhaps matching TRBD1 (6 bases). This CDR3 comprises 15 residues. Trimming removed 0 bases at V and 7 bases at J, with 15 bases between. Germline V gene sequence: CDR1 ENHRY, CDR2 SYGVKD.

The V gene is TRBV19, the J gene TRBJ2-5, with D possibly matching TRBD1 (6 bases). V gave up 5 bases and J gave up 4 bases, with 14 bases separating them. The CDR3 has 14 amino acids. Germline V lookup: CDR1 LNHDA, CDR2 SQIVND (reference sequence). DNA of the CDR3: TGTGCCAGTAGTTGGACAGAGAAGGGAGAGACCCAGTACTTC. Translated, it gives CASSWTEKGETQYF.

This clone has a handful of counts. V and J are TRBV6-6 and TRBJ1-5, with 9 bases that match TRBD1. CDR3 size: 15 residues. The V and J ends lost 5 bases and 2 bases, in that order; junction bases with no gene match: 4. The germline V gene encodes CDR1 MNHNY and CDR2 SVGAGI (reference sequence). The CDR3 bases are TGTGCCAGCAGTAAACAGGGGGCGGGCAATCAGCCCCAGCATTTT. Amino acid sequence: CASSKQGAGNQPQHF.

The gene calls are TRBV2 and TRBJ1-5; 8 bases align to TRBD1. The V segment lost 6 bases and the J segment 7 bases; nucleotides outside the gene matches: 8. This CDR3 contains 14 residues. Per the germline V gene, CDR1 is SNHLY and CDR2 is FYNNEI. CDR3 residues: CASRVTGDSQPQHF. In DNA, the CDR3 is TGTGCCAGCAGGGTGACAGGGGATAGCCAGCCCCAGCATTTT.

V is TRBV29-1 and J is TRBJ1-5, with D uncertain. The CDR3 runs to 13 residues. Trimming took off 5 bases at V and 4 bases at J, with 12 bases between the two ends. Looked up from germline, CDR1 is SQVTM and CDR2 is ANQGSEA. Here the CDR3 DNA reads TGCAGCGTTCGTTGGGCAATTAATCAGCCCCAGCATTTT. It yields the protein CSVRWAINQPQHF.

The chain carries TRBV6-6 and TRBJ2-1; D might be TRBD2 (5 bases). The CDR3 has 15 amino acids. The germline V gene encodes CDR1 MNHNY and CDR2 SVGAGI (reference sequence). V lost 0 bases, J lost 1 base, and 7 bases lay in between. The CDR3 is CASSYSSGSYNEQFF. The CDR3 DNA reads TGTGCCAGCAGTTACTCGTCGGGGTCCTACAATGAGCAGTTCTTC.

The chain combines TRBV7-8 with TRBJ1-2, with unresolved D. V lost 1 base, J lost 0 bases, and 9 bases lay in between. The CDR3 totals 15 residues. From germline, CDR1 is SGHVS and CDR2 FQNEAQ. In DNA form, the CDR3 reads TGTGCCAGCAGCTTAGGAGGGTCGGCTAACTATGGCTACACCTTC. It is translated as CASSLGGSANYGYTF. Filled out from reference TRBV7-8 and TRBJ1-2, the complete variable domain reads GAGVSQSPRYKVAKRGQDVALRCDPISGHVSLFWYQQALGQGPEFLTYFQNEAQLDKSGLPSDRFFAERPEGSVSTLKIQRTQQEDSAVYLCASSLGGSANYGYTFGSGTRLTVV.

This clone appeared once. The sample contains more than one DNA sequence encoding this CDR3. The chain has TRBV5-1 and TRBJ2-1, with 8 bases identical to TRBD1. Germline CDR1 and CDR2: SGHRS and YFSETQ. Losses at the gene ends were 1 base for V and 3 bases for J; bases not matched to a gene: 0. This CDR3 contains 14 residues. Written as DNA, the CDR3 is TGCGCCAGCAGCTTGACAGGGGGCTACAATGAGCAGTTCTTC. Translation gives CASSLTGGYNEQFF.

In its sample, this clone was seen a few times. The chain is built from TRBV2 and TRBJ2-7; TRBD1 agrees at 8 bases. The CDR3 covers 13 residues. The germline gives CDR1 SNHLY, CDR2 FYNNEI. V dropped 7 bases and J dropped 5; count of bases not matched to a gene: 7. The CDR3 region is CASTPDRVHEQYF. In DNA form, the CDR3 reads TGTGCCAGCACCCCGGACAGGGTCCACGAGCAGTACTTC.

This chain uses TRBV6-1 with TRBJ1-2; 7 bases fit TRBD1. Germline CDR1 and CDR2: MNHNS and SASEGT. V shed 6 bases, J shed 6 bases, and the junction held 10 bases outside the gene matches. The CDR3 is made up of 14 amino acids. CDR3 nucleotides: TGTGCCAGCAGCGGACAGGTTCTGCGGGATGGCTACACCTTC. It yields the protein CASSGQVLRDGYTF.

DNA of the CDR3: TGTGCCAGCAGCTTGGCGGCCTGGGGAGGGCACACTGAAGCTTTCTTT. Translated: CASSLAAWGGHTEAFF. This chain links TRBV5-6 with TRBJ1-1; D is ambiguous. Trimming took off 0 bases at V and 3 bases at J, with 15 bases between the two ends. This CDR3 spans 16 amino acids. Looked up from germline, CDR1 is SGHDT and CDR2 is YYEEEE.

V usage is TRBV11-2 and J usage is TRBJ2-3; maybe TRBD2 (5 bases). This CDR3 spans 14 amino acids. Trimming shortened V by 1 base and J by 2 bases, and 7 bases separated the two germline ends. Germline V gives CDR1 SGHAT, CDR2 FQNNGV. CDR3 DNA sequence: TGTGCCAGCAGCTTAGCGGGGATCACAGATACGCAGTATTTT. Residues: CASSLAGITDTQYF.

The CDR3 nucleotides read TGTGCCAGCAGCCAAGGATTTAAGGACAACAACGAGCAGTACTTC. This encodes CASSQGFKDNNEQYF. The chain couples TRBV4-2 to TRBJ2-7, with D maybe TRBD1 (5 bases). Germline V lookup: CDR1 LGHNA, CDR2 YNFKEQ. V was cut by 1 base and J by 5 bases, with 15 bases left in between. The CDR3 loop spans 15 amino acids.

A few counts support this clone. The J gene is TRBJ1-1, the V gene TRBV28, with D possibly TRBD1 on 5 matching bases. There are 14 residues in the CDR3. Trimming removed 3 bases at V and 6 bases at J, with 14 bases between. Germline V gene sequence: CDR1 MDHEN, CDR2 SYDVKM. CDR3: CASSFSRARAEAFF. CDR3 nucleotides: TGTGCCAGCAGTTTCTCCAGGGCCAGGGCTGAAGCTTTCTTT.

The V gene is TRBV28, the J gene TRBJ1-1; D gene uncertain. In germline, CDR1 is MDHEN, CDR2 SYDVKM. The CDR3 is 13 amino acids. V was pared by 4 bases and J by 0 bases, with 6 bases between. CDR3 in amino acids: CASSSPMNTEAFF. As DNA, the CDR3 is TGTGCCAGCAGTTCCCCCATGAACACTGAAGCTTTCTTT.

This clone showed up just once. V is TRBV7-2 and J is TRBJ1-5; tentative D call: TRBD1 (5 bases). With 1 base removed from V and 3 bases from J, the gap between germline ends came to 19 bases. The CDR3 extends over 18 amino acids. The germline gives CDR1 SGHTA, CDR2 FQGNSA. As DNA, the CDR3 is TGTGCCAGCAGCTTAGAGACGCGGGGCAGAAGATTCAATCAGCCCCAGCATTTT. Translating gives CASSLETRGRRFNQPQHF.

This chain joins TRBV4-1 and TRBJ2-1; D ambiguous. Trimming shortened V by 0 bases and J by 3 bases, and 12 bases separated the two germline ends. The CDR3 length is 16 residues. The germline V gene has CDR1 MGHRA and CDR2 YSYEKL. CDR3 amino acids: CASSQDRTSGYNEQFF. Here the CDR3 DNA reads TGCGCCAGCAGCCAAGATCGAACGTCCGGCTACAATGAGCAGTTCTTC.

The CDR3 sequence: CASSDPDNRQPQHF. CDR3 bases: TGTGCCAGCAGTGACCCGGACAATCGGCAGCCCCAGCATTTT. The chain uses TRBV2 and TRBJ1-5; tentative D call: TRBD1 (5 bases). CDR3 size: 14 residues. The germline V gene encodes CDR1 SNHLY and CDR2 FYNNEI. V lost 3 bases and J lost 7, with 13 bases in between.

The CDR3 is CAISFYDRGADTQYF. CDR3 nucleotide sequence: TGTGCCATCAGTTTTTACGACAGGGGGGCAGATACGCAGTATTTT. The rearrangement links TRBV10-3 to TRBJ2-3; 9 nucleotides line up with TRBD1. The germline gives CDR1 ENHRY, CDR2 SYGVKD. This CDR3 is 15 amino acids long. After removal of 5 bases from V and 4 bases from J, the junction contained 7 bases not matched to a gene.

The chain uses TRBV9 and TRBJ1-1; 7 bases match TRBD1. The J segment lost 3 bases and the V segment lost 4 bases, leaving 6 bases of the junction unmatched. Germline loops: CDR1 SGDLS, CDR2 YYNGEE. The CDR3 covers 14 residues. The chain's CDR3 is CASSPDRVDTEAFF. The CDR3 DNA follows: TGTGCCAGCAGCCCCGACAGGGTCGACACTGAAGCTTTCTTT.

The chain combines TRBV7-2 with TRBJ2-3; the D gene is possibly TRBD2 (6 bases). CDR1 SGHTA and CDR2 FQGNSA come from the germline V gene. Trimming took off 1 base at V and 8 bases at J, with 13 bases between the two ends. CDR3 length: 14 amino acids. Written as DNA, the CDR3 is TGTGCCAGCAGCTTAGGAGGGAGGATCGGTACGCAGTATTTT. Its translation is CASSLGGRIGTQYF.

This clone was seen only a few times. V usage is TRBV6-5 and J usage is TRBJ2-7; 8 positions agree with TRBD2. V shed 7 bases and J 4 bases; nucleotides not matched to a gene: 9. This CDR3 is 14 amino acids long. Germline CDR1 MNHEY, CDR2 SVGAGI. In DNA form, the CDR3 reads TGTGCCAGCACTACGGGGGGGCTGCCGTACGAGCAGTACTTC. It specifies CASTTGGLPYEQYF.

The CDR3 DNA reads TGTGCCAGCAGCGTAGTAATATCGAACACTGAAGCTTTCTTT. This codes for CASSVVISNTEAFF. The chain links TRBV9 to TRBJ1-1; no clear D gene. Trimming removed 0 bases at V and 1 base at J, with 7 bases between. The CDR3 is 14 amino acids. Looked up from germline, CDR1 is SGDLS and CDR2 is YYNGEE.

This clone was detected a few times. The CDR3 nucleotides are TGTGCCAGCAGTTACGGGCAGGCCACCTACGAGCAGTACTTC. Translating gives CASSYGQATYEQYF. The chain has TRBV6-5 and TRBJ2-7; the D is unclear. Germline V lookup: CDR1 MNHEY, CDR2 SVGAGI. This CDR3 region has 14 residues. V was pared by 2 bases and J by 2 bases, with 10 bases between.

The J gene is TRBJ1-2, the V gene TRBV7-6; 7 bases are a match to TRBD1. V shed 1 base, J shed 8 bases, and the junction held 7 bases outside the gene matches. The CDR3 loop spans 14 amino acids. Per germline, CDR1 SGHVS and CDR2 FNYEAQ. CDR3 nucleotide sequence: TGTGCCAGCAGCTTAGGAGAGGGGGCGCGAGGCTACACCTTC. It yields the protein CASSLGEGARGYTF.

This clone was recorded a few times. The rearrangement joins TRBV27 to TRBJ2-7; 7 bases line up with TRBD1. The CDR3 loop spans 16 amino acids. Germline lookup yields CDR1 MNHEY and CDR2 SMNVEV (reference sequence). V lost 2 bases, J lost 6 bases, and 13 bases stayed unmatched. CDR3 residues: CASSLGPERGLGEQYF. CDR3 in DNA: TGTGCCAGCAGTTTAGGACCTGAGAGGGGGCTAGGCGAGCAGTACTTC.